This TCR beta chain comes out of a study of post-analysis software for immune sequencing data. Study at large: Several disease courses (relapsing-remitting, secondary progressive and progressive-relapsing) of multiple sclerosis were included. Study-level findings and limits: Same-batch samples co-clustered strongly by F measure. When compared against controls, multiple sclerosis patients showed significantly lower normalized Chao1 diversity.

Unique molecular identifiers tagged the TCR beta cDNA libraries. The authors obtained roughly 550,000 cDNA molecules from approximately 1 to 10 million T cells. TCRdb itself ran the PCR reads through MiXCR, one entry per CDR3 protein. The table includes 750,000 to 900,000 distinct CDR3 sequences, 46% detected once. Points on this clonotype: Its antigen is unknown. Mismatch with germline at one junction end may stem from a read error.

The source material was blood. The clonotype originates from a girl aged 5 to 17 with multiple sclerosis.

This CDR3 reads CTSSLRGVYNSYEQYF. For the CDR3, the DNA is TGTACCAGCAGTTTAAGGGGCGTTTACAACTCCTACGAGCAGTACTTC. V and J are TRBV28 and TRBJ2-7; D perhaps matches TRBD1 (5 bases). The CDR3 is 16 amino acids. The germline V gene has CDR1 MDHEN and CDR2 SYDVKM.